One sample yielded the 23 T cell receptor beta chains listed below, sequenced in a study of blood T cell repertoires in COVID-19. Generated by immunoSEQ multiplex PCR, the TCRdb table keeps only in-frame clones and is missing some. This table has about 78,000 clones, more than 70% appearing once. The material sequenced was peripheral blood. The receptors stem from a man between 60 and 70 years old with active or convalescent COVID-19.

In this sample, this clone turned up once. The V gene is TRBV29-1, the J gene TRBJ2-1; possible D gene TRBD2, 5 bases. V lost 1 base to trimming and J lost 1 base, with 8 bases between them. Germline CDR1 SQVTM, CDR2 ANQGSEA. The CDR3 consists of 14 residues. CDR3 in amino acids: CSVEGERSYNEQFF. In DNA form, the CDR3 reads TGCAGCGTTGAAGGGGAGCGTTCCTACAATGAGCAGTTCTTC.

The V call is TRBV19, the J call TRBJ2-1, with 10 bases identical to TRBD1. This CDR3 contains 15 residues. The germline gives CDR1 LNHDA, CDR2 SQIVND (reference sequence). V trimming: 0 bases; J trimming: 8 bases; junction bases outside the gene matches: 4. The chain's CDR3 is CASSIDRGTGDEQFF. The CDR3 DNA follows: TGTGCCAGTAGTATAGATCGAGGGACAGGGGATGAGCAGTTCTTC.

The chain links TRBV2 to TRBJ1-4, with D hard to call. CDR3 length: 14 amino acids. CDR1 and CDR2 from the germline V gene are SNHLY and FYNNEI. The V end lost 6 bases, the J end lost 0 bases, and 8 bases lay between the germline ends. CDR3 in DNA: TGTGCCAGCAGCCCTCAGGCAACTAATGAAAAACTGTTTTTT. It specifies CASSPQATNEKLFF.

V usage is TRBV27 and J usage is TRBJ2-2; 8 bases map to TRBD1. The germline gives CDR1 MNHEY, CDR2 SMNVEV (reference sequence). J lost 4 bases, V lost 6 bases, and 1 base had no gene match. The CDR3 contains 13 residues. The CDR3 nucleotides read TGTGCCAGCAGGGGGACAGGCACCGGGGAGCTGTTTTTT. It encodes CASRGTGTGELFF.

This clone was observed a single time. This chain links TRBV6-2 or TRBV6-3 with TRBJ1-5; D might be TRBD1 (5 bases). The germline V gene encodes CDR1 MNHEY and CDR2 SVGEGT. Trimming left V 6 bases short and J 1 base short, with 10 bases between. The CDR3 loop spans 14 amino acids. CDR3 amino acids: CASSPDSSNQPQHF. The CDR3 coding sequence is TGTGCCAGCAGCCCAGACAGCAGCAATCAGCCCCAGCATTTT.

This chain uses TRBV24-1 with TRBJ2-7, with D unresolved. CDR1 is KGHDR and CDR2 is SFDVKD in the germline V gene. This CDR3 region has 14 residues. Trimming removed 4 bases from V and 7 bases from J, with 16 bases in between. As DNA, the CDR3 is TGTGCCACCAGTGAGTCCCTACGAGCCGGGGAGCAGTACTTC. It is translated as CATSESLRAGEQYF.

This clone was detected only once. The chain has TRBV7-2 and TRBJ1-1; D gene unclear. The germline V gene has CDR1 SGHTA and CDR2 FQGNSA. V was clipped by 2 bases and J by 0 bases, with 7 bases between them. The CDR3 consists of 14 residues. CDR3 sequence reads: CASSLMAVNTEAFF. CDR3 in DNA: TGTGCCAGCAGCTTAATGGCAGTGAACACTGAAGCTTTCTTT.

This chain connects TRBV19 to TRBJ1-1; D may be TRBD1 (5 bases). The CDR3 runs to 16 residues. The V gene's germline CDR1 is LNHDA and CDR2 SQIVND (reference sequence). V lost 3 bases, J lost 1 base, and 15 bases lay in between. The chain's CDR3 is CASSMILTGENTEAFF. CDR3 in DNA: TGTGCCAGTAGTATGATTTTGACGGGGGAGAACACTGAAGCTTTCTTT.

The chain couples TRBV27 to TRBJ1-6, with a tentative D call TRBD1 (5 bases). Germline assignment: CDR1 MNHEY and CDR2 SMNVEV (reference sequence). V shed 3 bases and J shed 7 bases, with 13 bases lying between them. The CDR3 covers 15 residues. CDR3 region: CASSFGAGGNSPLHF. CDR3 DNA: TGTGCCAGCAGTTTCGGGGCGGGGGGGAATTCACCCCTCCACTTT.

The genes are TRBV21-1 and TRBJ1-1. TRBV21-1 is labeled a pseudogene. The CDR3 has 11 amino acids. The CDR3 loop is CASRSLVEAFF. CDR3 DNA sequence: TGTGCCAGCAGGAGCTTAGTTGAAGCTTTCTTT.

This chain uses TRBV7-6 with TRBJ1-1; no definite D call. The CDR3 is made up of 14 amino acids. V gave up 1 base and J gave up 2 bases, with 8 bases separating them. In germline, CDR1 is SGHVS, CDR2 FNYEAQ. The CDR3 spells CASSLVGGNTEAFF. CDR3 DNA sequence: TGTGCCAGCAGCTTAGTCGGCGGCAACACTGAAGCTTTCTTT.

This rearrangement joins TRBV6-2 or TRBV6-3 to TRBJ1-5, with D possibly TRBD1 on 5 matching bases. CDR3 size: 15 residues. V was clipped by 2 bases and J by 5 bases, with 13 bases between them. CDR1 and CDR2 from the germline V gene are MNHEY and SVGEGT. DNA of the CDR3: TGTGCCAGCAGTTACGGCGGGGCTGGTCATCAGCCCCAGCATTTT. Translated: CASSYGGAGHQPQHF.

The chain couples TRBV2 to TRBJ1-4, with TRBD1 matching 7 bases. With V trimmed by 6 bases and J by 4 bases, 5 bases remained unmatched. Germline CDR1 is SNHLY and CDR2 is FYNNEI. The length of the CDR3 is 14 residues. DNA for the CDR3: TGTGCCAGCAGCCAGGGGGGAAATAATGAAAAACTGTTTTTT. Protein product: CASSQGGNNEKLFF.

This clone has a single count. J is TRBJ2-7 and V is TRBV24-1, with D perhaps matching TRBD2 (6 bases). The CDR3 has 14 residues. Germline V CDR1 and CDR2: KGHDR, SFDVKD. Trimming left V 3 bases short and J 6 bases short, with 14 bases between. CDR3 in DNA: TGTGCCACCAGTGATCCCCTCCGGGGAGGCGAGCAGTACTTC. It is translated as CATSDPLRGGEQYF.

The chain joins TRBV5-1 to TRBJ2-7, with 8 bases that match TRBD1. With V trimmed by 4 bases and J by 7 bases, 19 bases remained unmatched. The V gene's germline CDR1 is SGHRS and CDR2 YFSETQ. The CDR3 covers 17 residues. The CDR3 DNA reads TGCGCCAGCAGCCCCTGGACAGGGTTGGAACTCCTTACGGAGCAGTACTTC. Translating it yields CASSPWTGLELLTEQYF. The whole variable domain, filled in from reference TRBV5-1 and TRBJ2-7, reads KAGVTQTPRYLIKTRGQQVTLSCSPISGHRSVSWYQQTPGQGLQFLFEYFSETQRNKGNFPGRFSGRQFSNSRSEMNVSTLELGDSALYLCASSPWTGLELLTEQYFGPGTRLTVT.

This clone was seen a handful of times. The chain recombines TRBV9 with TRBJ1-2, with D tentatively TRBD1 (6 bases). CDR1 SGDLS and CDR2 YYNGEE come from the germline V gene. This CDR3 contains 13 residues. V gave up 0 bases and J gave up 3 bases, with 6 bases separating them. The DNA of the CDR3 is TGTGCCAGCAGCGTAGGGACAGACTATGGCTACACCTTC. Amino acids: CASSVGTDYGYTF.

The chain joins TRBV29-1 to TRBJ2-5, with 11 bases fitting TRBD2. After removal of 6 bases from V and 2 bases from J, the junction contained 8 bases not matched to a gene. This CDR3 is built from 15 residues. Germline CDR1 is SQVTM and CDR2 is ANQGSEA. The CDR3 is CSVTELAGVQETQYF. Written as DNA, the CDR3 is TGCAGCGTCACCGAACTAGCGGGGGTTCAAGAGACCCAGTACTTC. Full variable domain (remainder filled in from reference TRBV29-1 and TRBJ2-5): SAVISQKPSRDICQRGTSLTIQCQVDSQVTMMFWYRQQPGQSLTLIATANQGSEATYESGFVIDKFPISRPNLTFSTLTVSNMSPEDSSIYLCSVTELAGVQETQYFGPGTRLLVL.

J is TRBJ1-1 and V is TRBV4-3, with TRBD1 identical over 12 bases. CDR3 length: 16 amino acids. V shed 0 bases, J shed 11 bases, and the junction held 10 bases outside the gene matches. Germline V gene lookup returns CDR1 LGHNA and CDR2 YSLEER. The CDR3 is CASSQDLGDRGLGAFF. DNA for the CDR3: TGCGCCAGCAGCCAAGATCTGGGGGACAGGGGGCTGGGGGCTTTCTTT.

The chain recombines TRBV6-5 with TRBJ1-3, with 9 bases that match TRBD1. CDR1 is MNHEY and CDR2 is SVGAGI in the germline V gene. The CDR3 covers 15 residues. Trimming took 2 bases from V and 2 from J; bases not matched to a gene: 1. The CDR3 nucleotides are TGTGCCAGCAGTTACGGACAGGGGACTGGAAACACCATATATTTT. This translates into CASSYGQGTGNTIYF.

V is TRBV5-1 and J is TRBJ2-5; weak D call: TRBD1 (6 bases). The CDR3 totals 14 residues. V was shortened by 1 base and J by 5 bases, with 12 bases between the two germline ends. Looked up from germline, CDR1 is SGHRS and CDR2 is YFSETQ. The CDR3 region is CASSLTGKDETQYF. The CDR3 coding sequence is TGCGCCAGCAGCTTGACAGGGAAAGATGAGACCCAGTACTTC.

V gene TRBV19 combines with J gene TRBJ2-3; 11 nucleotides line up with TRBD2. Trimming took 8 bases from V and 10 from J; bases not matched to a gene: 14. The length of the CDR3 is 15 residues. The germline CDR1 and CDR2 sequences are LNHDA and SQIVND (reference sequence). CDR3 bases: TGTGCCAGTGTTAGCGGGGGGGCTTTGGGCGATGCGCAGTATTTT. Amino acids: CASVSGGALGDAQYF.

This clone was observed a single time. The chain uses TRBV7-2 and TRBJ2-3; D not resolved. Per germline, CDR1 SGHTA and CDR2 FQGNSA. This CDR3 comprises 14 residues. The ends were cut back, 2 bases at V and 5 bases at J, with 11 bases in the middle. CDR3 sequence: CASSLFTPQDTQYF. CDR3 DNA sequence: TGTGCCAGCAGCTTATTCACTCCCCAAGATACGCAGTATTTT.

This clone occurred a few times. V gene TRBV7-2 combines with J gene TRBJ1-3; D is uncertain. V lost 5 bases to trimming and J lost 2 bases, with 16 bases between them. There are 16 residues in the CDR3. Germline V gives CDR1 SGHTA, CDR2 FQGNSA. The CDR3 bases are TGTGCCAGCAGCCATAGGGAGCTGATCCCTGGAAACACCATATATTTT. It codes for CASSHRELIPGNTIYF.